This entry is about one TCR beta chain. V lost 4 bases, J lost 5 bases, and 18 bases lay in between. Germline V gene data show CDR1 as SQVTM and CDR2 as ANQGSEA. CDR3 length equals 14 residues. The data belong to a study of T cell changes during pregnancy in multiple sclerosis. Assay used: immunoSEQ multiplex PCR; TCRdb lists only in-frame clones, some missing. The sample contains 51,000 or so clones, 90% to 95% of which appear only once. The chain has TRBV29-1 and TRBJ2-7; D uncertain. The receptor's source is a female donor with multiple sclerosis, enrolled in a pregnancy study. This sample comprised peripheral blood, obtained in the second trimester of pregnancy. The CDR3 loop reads CSVVKEPTMNEQYF. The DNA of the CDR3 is TGCAGCGTTGTGAAGGAGCCCACTATGAACGAGCAGTACTTC.